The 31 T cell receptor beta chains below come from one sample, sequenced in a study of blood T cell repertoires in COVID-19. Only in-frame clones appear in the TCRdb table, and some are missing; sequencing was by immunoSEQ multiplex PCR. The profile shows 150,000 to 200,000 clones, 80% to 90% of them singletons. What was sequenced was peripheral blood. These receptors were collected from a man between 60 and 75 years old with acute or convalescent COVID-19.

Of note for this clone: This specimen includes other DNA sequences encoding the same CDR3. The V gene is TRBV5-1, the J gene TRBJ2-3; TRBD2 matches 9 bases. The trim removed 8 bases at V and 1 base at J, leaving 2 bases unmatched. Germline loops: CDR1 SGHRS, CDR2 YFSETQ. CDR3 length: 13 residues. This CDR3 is CASRTSGTDTQYF. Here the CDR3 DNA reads TGCGCCAGTCGGACTAGCGGCACAGATACGCAGTATTTT.

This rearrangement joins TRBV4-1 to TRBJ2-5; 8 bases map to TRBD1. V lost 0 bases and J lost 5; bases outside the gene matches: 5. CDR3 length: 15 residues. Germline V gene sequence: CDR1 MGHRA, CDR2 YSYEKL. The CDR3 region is CASSQDWDRWETQYF. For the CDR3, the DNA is TGCGCCAGCAGCCAAGATTGGGACAGGTGGGAGACCCAGTACTTC.

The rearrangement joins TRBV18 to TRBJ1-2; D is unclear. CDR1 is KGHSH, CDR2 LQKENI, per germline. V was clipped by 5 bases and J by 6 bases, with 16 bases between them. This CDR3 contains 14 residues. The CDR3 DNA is TGTGCCAGCTCATCAACTGCCGGGAGGGATGGCTACACCTTC. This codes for CASSSTAGRDGYTF.

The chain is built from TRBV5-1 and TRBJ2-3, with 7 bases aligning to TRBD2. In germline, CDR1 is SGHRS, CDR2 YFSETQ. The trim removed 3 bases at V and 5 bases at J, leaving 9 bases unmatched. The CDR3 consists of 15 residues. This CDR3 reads CASSSTGLDGDTQYF. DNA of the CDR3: TGCGCCAGCAGCTCCACCGGACTAGACGGAGATACGCAGTATTTT. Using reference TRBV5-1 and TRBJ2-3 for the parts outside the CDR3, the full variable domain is KAGVTQTPRYLIKTRGQQVTLSCSPISGHRSVSWYQQTPGQGLQFLFEYFSETQRNKGNFPGRFSGRQFSNSRSEMNVSTLELGDSALYLCASSSTGLDGDTQYFGPGTRLTVL.

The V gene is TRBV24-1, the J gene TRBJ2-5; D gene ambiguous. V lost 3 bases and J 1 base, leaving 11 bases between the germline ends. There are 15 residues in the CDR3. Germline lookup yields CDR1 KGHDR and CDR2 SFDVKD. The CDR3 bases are TGTGCCACCAGTGATATCGGTACCTCCCAAGAGACCCAGTACTTC. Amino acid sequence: CATSDIGTSQETQYF.

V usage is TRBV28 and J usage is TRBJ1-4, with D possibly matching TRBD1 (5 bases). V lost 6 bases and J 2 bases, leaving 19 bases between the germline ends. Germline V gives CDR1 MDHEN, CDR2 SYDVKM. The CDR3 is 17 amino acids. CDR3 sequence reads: CASRHMGGGRTNEKLFF. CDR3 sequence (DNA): TGTGCCAGCAGGCACATGGGGGGGGGACGGACTAATGAAAAACTGTTTTTT.

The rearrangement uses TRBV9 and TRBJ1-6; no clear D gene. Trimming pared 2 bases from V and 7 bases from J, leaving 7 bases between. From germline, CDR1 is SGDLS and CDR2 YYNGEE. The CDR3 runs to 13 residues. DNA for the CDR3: TGTGCCAGCAGCGTTAACTCGAATTCACCCCTCCACTTT. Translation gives CASSVNSNSPLHF.

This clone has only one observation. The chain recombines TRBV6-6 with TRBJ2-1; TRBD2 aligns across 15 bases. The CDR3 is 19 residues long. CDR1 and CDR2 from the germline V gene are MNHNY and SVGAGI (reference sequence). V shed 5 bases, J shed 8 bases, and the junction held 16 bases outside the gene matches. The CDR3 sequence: CASSPGLAGGRGLRDEQFF. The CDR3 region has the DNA TGTGCCAGCAGTCCTGGACTAGCGGGAGGGCGGGGGCTACGCGATGAGCAGTTCTTC.

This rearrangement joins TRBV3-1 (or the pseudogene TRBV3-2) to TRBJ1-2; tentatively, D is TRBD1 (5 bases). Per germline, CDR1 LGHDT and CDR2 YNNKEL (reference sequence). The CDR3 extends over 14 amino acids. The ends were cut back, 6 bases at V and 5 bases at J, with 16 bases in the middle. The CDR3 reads CASRLEAGRYGYTF. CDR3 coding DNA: TGTGCCAGCAGACTAGAGGCAGGGAGGTATGGCTACACCTTC.

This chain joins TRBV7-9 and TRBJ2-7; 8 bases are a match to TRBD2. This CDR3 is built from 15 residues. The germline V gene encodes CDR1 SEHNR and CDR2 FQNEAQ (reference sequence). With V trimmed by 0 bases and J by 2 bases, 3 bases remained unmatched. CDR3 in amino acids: CASSLALAGPYEQYF. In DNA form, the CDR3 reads TGTGCCAGCAGCTTAGCGCTAGCGGGTCCCTACGAGCAGTACTTC.

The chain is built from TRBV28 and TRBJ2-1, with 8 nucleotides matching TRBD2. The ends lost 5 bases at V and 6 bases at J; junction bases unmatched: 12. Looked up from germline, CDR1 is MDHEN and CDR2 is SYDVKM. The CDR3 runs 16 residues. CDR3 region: CASSPMGLVRGNEQFF. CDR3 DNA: TGTGCCAGCAGTCCTATGGGACTAGTAAGGGGCAATGAGCAGTTCTTC.

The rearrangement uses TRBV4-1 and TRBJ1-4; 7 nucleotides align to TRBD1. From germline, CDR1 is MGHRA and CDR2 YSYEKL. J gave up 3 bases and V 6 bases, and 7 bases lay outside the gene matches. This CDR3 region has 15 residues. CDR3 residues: CASRRTGVPNEKLFF. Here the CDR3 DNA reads TGCGCCAGCAGGCGAACAGGGGTGCCTAATGAAAAACTGTTTTTT.

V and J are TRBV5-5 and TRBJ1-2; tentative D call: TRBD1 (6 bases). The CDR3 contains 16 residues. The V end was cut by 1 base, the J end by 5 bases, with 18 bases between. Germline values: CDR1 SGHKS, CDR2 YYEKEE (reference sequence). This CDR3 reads CASSLLLSGAVYGYTF. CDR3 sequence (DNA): TGTGCCAGCAGCTTGCTTTTGTCAGGGGCGGTATATGGCTACACCTTC.

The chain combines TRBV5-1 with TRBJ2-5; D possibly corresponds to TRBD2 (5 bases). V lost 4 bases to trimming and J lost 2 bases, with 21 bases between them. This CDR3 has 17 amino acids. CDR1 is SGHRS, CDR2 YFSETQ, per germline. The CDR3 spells CASSLGSAAAGQETQYF. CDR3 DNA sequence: TGCGCCAGCAGCCTGGGTAGCGCAGCCGCTGGTCAAGAGACCCAGTACTTC.

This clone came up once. The CDR3 region is CSVRGGSLNEQYF. In DNA, the CDR3 is TGCAGCGTTCGAGGCGGGAGTTTGAACGAGCAGTACTTC. The chain has TRBV29-1 and TRBJ2-7; TRBD2 matches at 7 bases. The germline gives CDR1 SQVTM, CDR2 ANQGSEA. V was clipped by 5 bases and J by 5 bases; unmatched bases: 9. The CDR3 spans 13 residues.

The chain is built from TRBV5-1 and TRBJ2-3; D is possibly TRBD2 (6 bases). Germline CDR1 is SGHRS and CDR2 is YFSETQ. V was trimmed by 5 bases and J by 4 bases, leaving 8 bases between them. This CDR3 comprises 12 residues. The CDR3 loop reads CASRLAADTQYF. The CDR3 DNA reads TGCGCCAGCAGACTAGCCGCAGATACGCAGTATTTT.

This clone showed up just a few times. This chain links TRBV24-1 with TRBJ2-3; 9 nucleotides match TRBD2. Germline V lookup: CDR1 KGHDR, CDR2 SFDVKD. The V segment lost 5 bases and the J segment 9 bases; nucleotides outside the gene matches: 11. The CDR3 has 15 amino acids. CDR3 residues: CATSVAAGGFGTQYF. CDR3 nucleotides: TGTGCCACCAGTGTCGCAGCGGGAGGATTCGGCACGCAGTATTTT.

The CDR3, as DNA: TGCGCCAGCAGTGCGCTGACAGCGAACACTGAAGCTTTCTTT. Amino acid sequence: CASSALTANTEAFF. The chain has TRBV10-2 and TRBJ1-1; TRBD1 might be the D (5 bases). CDR3 length: 14 residues. Trimming removed 4 bases from V and 1 base from J, with 10 bases in between. The germline CDR1 and CDR2 sequences are WSHSY and SAAADI.

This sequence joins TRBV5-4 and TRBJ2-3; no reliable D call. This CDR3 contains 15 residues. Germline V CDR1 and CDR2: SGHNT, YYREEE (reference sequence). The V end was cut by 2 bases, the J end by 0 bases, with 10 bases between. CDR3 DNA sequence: TGTGCCAGCAGCTTTCTGCTGACTAGCACAGATACGCAGTATTTT. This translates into CASSFLLTSTDTQYF.

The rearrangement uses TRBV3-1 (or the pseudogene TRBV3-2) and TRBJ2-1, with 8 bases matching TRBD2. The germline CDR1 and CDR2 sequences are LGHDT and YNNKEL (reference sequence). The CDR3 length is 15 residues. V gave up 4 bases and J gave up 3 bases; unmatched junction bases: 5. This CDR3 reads CASSPGLAYYNEQFF. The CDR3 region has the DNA TGTGCCAGCAGCCCCGGACTAGCCTACTACAATGAGCAGTTCTTC.

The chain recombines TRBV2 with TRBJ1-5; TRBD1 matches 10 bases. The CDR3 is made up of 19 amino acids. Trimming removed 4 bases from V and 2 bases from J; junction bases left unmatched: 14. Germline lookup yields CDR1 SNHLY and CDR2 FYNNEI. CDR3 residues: CASSAGTGVVGLGNQPQHF. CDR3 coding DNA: TGTGCCAGCAGTGCCGGGACAGGGGTTGTAGGTTTGGGCAATCAGCCCCAGCATTTT.

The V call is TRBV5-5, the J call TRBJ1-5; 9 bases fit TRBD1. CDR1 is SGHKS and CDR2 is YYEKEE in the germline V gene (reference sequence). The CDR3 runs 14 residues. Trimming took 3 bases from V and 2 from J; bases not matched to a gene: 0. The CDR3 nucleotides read TGTGCCAGCAGCTGGACAGGGGGCAATCAGCCCCAGCATTTT. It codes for CASSWTGGNQPQHF.

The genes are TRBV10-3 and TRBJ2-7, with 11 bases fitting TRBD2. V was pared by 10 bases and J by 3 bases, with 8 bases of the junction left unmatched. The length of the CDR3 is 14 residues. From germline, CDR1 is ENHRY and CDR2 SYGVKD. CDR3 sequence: CATVGTSGDYEQYF. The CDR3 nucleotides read TGTGCCACCGTTGGGACTAGCGGTGACTACGAGCAGTACTTC.

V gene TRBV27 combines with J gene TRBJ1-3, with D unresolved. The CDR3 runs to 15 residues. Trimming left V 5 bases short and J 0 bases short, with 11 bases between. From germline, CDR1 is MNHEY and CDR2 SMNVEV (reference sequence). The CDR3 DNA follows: TGTGCCAGCAGTCCAGGACGGGGCTCTGGAAACACCATATATTTT. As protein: CASSPGRGSGNTIYF.

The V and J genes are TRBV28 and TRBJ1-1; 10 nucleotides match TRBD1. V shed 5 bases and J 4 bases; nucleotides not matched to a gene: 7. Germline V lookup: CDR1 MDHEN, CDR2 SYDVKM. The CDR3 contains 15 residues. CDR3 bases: TGTGCCAGCAGTCCTTGGGACAGGGGAGGCACTGAAGCTTTCTTT. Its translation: CASSPWDRGGTEAFF.

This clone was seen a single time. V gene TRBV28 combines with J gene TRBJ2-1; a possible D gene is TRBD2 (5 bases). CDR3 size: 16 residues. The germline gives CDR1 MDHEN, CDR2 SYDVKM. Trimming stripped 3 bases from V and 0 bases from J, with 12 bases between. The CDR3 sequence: CASSFEAGGSYNEQFF. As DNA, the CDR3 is TGTGCCAGCAGTTTTGAGGCCGGAGGCTCCTACAATGAGCAGTTCTTC.

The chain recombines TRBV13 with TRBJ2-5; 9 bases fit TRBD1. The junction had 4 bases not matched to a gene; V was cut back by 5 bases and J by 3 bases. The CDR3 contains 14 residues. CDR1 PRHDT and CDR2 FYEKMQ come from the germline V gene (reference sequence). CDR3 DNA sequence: TGTGCCAGCAGCCACCGGACAGGGGAAGAGACCCAGTACTTC. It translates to CASSHRTGEETQYF.

The CDR3 sequence: CASSDSSEYEQYF. The CDR3 DNA reads TGTGCCAGCAGTGATTCTAGCGAGTACGAGCAGTACTTC. The chain is built from TRBV28 and TRBJ2-7; D perhaps matches TRBD2 (6 bases). The germline V and J ends were trimmed by 5 bases and 4 bases, with 12 bases remaining between them. The CDR3 is 13 residues long. Per the germline V gene, CDR1 is MDHEN and CDR2 is SYDVKM.

In DNA, the CDR3 is TGTGCCAGCTCACCAGGACAGGGACAAGAAGCTTTCTTT. Encoded protein: CASSPGQGQEAFF. This chain connects TRBV18 to TRBJ1-1, with 8 bases lining up with TRBD1. Germline loops: CDR1 KGHSH, CDR2 LQKENI. The trim removed 2 bases at V and 8 bases at J, leaving 4 bases unmatched. This CDR3 comprises 13 residues.

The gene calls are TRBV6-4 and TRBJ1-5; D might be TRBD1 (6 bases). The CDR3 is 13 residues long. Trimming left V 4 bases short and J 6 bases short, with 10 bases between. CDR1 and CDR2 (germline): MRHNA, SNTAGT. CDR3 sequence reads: CASSAIGGQPQHF. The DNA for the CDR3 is TGTGCCAGCAGTGCGATAGGGGGTCAGCCCCAGCATTTT.

The CDR3 nucleotides read TGCAGTGCTAGAGATGAGGGGGCGGAAACCTTC. Protein sequence: CSARDEGAETF. The chain uses TRBV20-1 and TRBJ1-2; 7 bases fit TRBD1. After removal of 0 bases from V and 14 bases from J, the junction contained 6 bases not matched to a gene. Per germline, CDR1 DFQATT and CDR2 SNEGSKA (reference sequence). The CDR3 is 11 amino acids.